Following are 10 T cell receptor beta chains from one sample sequenced in a study of a mutant IDH1 vaccine in newly diagnosed glioma. Assay used: immunoSEQ multiplex PCR; TCRdb lists only in-frame clones, some missing. The sample lists more than 50,000 clones; about 91% were seen once. The antigens these receptors bind are not known. As for time point: week 11, during vaccination. In every dose of vaccine, 300 ug of mutant IDH1 20-mer peptide was given alongside topical imiquimod. The source material was PBMCs, sampled from a glioma patient whose treatment included an IDH1 peptide vaccine. The receptors shown here come from a man between 35 and 55 years old with glioma.

The V call is TRBV19, the J call TRBJ1-5; 7 nucleotides align to TRBD1. This CDR3 is built from 14 residues. Germline V gene data show CDR1 as LNHDA and CDR2 as SQIVND (reference sequence). The ends lost 8 bases at V and 0 bases at J; junction bases unmatched: 4. DNA for the CDR3: TGTGCCAGTCGAGACAGGGATAGCAATCAGCCCCAGCATTTT. This codes for CASRDRDSNQPQHF.

Points on this clone: Other nucleotide sequences from this sample produce the same CDR3. V usage is TRBV20-1 and J usage is TRBJ2-1; unclear D gene. V lost 0 bases and J 9 bases, leaving 6 bases between the germline ends. The CDR3 is made up of 11 amino acids. Germline loops: CDR1 DFQATT, CDR2 SNEGSKA (reference sequence). The CDR3 nucleotides are TGCAGTGCTAGAGACCAAGTTGAGCAGTTCTTC. It is translated as CSARDQVEQFF.

The rearrangement joins TRBV5-8 to TRBJ1-2, with D uncertain. This CDR3 is 14 amino acids long. Trimming took 4 bases from V and 4 from J, leaving 14 bases between them. Germline V gene sequence: CDR1 SGHTS, CDR2 YDEGEE. The CDR3 loop is CASSTFVSGYGYTF. The CDR3 region has the DNA TGTGCCAGCAGCACCTTTGTGTCAGGCTATGGCTACACCTTC.

The V call is TRBV6-5, the J call TRBJ2-2; tentatively, D is TRBD1 (6 bases). CDR1 is MNHEY, CDR2 SVGAGI, per germline. The V gene lost 4 bases and the J gene lost 5 bases, with 17 bases spanning the gap. The CDR3 is made up of 16 amino acids. In DNA, the CDR3 is TGTGCCAGCAGTTTCTCCAGGGGCCTCACAACCGGGGAGCTGTTTTTT. Translation: CASSFSRGLTTGELFF.

The chain joins TRBV16 to TRBJ1-5; 7 nucleotides line up with TRBD1. Per germline, CDR1 KGHSY and CDR2 FQNENV. The CDR3 runs to 13 residues. With V trimmed by 6 bases and J by 4 bases, 3 bases remained unmatched. CDR3: CASRGTANQPQHF. CDR3 DNA sequence: TGTGCCAGCAGAGGGACAGCTAATCAGCCCCAGCATTTT.

V is TRBV18 and J is TRBJ1-4, with D possibly matching TRBD1 (5 bases). This CDR3 has 14 amino acids. Trimming removed 7 bases at V and 8 bases at J, with 17 bases between. Germline CDR1 and CDR2: KGHSH and LQKENI. CDR3 in DNA: TGTGCCAGCTTTGAACCCGGGGGAAACGAAAAACTGTTTTTT. Encoded protein: CASFEPGGNEKLFF.

The V call is TRBV6-6, the J call TRBJ2-3; no clear D gene. This CDR3 region has 13 residues. Germline V CDR1 and CDR2: MNHNY, SVGAGI (reference sequence). Deletions cut 3 bases from V and 7 bases from J, with 11 bases between. This chain's CDR3 is CASSYGVTNTQYF. CDR3 DNA sequence: TGTGCCAGCAGTTATGGGGTAACGAATACGCAGTATTTT.

The rearrangement uses TRBV10-3 and TRBJ1-2; D remains ambiguous. With 3 bases removed from V and 8 bases from J, the gap between germline ends came to 13 bases. Germline V gives CDR1 ENHRY, CDR2 SYGVKD. The length of the CDR3 is 13 residues. CDR3 DNA sequence: TGTGCCATCAGTGACTCGGGCCCGGCGGGCTACACCTTC. Its translation: CAISDSGPAGYTF.

The CDR3 DNA follows: TGTGCCAGTAGTACGGGACCCGGGGTTAACACTGAAGCTTTCTTT. It encodes CASSTGPGVNTEAFF. J is TRBJ1-1 and V is TRBV19, with a possible D match to TRBD1 (5 bases). Trimming removed 4 bases at V and 2 bases at J, with 14 bases between. The CDR3 runs 15 residues. From germline, CDR1 is LNHDA and CDR2 SQIVND (reference sequence).

The chain is built from TRBV6-1 and TRBJ2-6; D remains unclear. The germline gives CDR1 MNHNS, CDR2 SASEGT. V gave up 10 bases and J gave up 0 bases, with 13 bases separating them. The length of the CDR3 is 15 residues. The CDR3 sequence: CATAKANSGANVLTF. Here the CDR3 DNA reads TGTGCCACCGCAAAAGCGAACTCTGGGGCCAACGTCCTGACTTTC.